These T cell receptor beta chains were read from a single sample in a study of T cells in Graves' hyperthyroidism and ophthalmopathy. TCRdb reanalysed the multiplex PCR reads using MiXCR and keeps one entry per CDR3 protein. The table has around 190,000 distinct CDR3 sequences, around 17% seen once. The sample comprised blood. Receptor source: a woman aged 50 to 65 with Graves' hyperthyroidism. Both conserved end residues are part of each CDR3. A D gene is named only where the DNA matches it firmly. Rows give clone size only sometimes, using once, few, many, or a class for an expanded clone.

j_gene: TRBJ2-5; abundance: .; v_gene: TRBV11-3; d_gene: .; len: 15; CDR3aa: CASSPAWDPQETQYF; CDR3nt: TGTGCCAGCAGCCCAGCCTGGGACCCACAAGAGACCCAGTACTTC
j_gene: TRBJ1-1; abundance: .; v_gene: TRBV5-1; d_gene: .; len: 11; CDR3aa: CASSREGKAFF; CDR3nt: TGCGCCAGCAGCAGGGAGGGAAAAGCTTTCTTT
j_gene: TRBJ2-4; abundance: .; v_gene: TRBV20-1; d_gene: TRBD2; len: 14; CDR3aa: CSATLGGLKNIQYF; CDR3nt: TGCAGTGCTACCCTGGGAGGGCTTAAAAACATTCAGTACTTC
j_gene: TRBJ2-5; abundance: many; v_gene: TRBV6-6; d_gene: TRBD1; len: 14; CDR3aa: CASSYGQGYETQYF; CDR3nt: TGTGCCAGCAGTTACGGACAGGGTTACGAGACCCAGTACTTC
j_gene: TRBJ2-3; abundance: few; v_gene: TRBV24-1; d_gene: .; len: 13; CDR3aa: CATSRVGTDTQYF; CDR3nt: TGTGCCACCTCCAGGGTCGGGACAGATACGCAGTATTTT
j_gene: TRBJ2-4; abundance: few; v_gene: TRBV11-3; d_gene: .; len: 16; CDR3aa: CASSPLWGLDKNIQYF; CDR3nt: TGTGCCAGCAGCCCCTTGTGGGGGTTGGACAAAAACATTCAGTACTTC
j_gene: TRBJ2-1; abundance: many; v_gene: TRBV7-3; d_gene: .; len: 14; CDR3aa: CASSLTGAGSAQFF; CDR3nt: TGTGCCAGCAGCTTAACTGGTGCGGGGTCAGCGCAGTTCTTC
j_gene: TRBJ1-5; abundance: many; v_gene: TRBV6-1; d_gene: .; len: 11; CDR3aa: CASSGTPVQHF; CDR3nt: TGTGCCAGCAGTGGGACACCCGTCCAGCATTTT
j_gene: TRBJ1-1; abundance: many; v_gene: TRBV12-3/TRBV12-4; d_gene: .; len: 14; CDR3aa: CASSIESGLTEAFF; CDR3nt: TGTGCCAGCAGTATCGAGTCCGGGTTGACTGAAGCTTTCTTT
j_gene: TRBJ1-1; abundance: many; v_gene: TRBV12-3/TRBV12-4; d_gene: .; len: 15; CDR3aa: CASSLDPPPNTEAFF; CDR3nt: TGTGCCAGCAGTTTAGACCCCCCACCGAACACTGAAGCTTTCTTT
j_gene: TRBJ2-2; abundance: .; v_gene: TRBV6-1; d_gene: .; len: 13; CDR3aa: CATYPRGYGELFF; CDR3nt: TGTGCCACATACCCTCGGGGGTACGGGGAGCTGTTTTTT
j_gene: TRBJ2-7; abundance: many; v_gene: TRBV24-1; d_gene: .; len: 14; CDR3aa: CATSDANPGHEQYF; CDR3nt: TGTGCCACCAGTGATGCAAATCCCGGGCACGAGCAGTACTTC
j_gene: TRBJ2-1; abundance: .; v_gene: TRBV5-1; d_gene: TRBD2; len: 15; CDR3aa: CASSSLAGGGREQFF; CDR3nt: TGCGCCAGCAGCTCCCTAGCGGGAGGCGGAAGGGAGCAGTTCTTC
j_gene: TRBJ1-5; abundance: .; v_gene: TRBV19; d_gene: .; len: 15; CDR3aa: CASSLRSRGGQPQHF; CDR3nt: TGTGCCAGTAGTCTGCGCTCCCGGGGGGGTCAGCCCCAGCATTTT
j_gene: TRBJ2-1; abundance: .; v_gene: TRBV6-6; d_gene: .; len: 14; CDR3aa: CASSTRLRYNEQFF; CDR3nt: TGTGCCAGCAGTACTCGACTCCGATACAATGAGCAGTTCTTC
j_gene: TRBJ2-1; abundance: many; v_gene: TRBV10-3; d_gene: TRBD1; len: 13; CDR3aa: CAISEADRDEQFF; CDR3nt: TGTGCCATCAGTGAGGCGGACAGGGATGAGCAGTTCTTC
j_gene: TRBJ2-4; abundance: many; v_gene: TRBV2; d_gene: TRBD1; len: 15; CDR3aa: CASNRDRGPPNIQYF; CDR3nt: TGTGCCAGCAACCGGGACAGGGGACCCCCTAACATTCAGTACTTC
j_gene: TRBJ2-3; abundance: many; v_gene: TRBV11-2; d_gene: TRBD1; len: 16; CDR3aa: CASSLVTGGNTDTQYF; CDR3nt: TGTGCCAGCAGCTTAGTGACAGGGGGCAACACAGATACGCAGTATTTT
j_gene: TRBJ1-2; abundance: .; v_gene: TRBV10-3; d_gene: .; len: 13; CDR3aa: CAIRRDLTYGYTF; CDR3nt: TGTGCCATCAGGAGGGACCTGACCTATGGCTACACCTTC
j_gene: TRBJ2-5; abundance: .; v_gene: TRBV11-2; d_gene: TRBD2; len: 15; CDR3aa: CASSLGVAGIRTQYF; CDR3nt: TGTGCCAGCAGCTTAGGGGTAGCGGGTATCAGGACCCAGTACTTC
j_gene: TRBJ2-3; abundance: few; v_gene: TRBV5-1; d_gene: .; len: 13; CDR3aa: CASSLYGTDTQYF; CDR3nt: TGCGCCAGCAGCTTGTACGGCACAGATACGCAGTATTTT
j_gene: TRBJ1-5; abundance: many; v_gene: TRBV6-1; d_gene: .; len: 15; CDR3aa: CASSEATTSDQPQHF; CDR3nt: TGTGCCAGCAGTGAAGCGACGACAAGCGATCAGCCCCAGCATTTT
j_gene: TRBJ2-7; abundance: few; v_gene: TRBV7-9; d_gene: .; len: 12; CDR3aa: CASSLRSVEQHF; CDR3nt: TGTGCCAGCAGCTTACGGTCGGTAGAGCAGCACTTC
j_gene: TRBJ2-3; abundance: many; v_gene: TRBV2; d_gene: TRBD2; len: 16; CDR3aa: CASSMTSGTNTDTQYF; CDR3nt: TGTGCCAGCAGTATGACTAGCGGTACGAACACAGATACGCAGTATTTT
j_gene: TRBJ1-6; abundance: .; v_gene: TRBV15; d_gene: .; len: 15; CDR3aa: CATSRATDYNSPLHF; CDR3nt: TGTGCCACCAGCAGGGCGACAGACTATAATTCACCCCTCCACTTT
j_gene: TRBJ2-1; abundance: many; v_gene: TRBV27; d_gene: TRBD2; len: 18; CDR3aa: CASSFPPLALAGASEQFF; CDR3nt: TGTGCCAGCAGTTTCCCTCCCCTTGCTCTAGCGGGAGCGAGTGAGCAGTTCTTC
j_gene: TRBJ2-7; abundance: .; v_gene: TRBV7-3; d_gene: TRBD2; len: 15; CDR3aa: CASSWGTSGVEKQYF; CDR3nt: TGTGCCAGCAGCTGGGGGACTAGCGGGGTCGAGAAGCAGTACTTC
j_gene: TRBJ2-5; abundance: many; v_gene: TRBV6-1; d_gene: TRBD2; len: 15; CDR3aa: CASSGMAGGIETQYF; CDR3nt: TGTGCCAGCAGTGGGATGGCGGGAGGGATCGAGACCCAGTACTTC
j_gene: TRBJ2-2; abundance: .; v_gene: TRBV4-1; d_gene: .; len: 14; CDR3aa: CASSQVEYTGELFF; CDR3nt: TGCGCCAGCAGCCAAGTTGAGTACACCGGGGAGCTGTTTTTT
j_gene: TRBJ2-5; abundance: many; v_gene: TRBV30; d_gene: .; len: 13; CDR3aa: CAWSQRGGETQYF; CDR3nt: TGTGCCTGGAGTCAAAGGGGGGGAGAGACCCAGTACTTC